The following is a T cell receptor (beta chain) sequence with its context. These data originate in a study of blood T cell repertoires in COVID-19. Study in general: Spain, Italy and the United States supplied samples that represented acute and convalescent COVID-19. Sample material is recorded as cDNA or gDNA derived from T cells, B-cell-depleted T cells, or PBMCs.

CDR1 is LNHNV and CDR2 is YYDKDF in the germline V gene (reference sequence). The V and J ends lost 6 bases and 4 bases, in that order; junction bases with no gene match: 3. The CDR3 is 13 amino acids. Original analysis: Amplification from reference gene primers served as the basis for estimated nucleated cell counts. TCRdb's table, derived via immunoSEQ multiplex PCR, lists solely in-frame clones and lacks some. V and J calls and clone size follow that table, whereas D and trimming were derived from the DNA. This table has some 240,000 clones, roughly nine tenths appearing once. This receptor was obtained from a woman aged 40 to 50 who had recovered from COVID-19. The gene calls are TRBV15 and TRBJ1-5, with TRBD1 matching 7 bases. The sequenced sample consisted of peripheral blood. The CDR3 protein is CATSTGANQPQHF. The CDR3 nucleotides are TGTGCCACCAGTACAGGGGCAAATCAGCCCCAGCATTTT.